A single sample gave rise to the 31 T cell receptor beta chains below, sequenced in a study of T cell responses to AZD1222 COVID-19 vaccine. Sequencing was performed with immunoSEQ multiplex PCR; in TCRdb, only in-frame clones are kept and a portion is missing. Of 120,000 to 150,000 clones listed, 85% to 95% are singletons. Sequencing was performed on peripheral blood, taken 28 days after the second AZD1222 dose. The source of these receptors is an adult who received the AZD1222 COVID-19 vaccine.

The V call is TRBV10-3, the J call TRBJ2-3; D may correspond to TRBD1 or TRBD2 (6 bases each). CDR3 size: 15 residues. Deletions cut 3 bases from V and 2 bases from J, with 12 bases between. In germline, CDR1 is ENHRY, CDR2 SYGVKD. The CDR3 nucleotides are TGTGCCATCAGTGAAACGGGGGCCTCCACAGATACGCAGTATTTT. This translates into CAISETGASTDTQYF.

J is TRBJ1-1 and V is TRBV7-9; 11 nucleotides line up with TRBD1. V was pared by 4 bases and J by 3 bases, with 7 bases of the junction left unmatched. Per germline, CDR1 SEHNR and CDR2 FQNEAQ (reference sequence). The CDR3 consists of 16 residues. The CDR3 spells CASSSQRDRGDTEAFF. In DNA, the CDR3 is TGTGCCAGCAGCTCCCAAAGGGACAGGGGGGACACTGAAGCTTTCTTT.

This clone was detected only once. The V and J genes are TRBV5-6 and TRBJ2-1, with 8 positions matching TRBD2. The CDR3 is 14 residues long. CDR1 SGHDT and CDR2 YYEEEE come from the germline V gene. The trim removed 2 bases at V and 8 bases at J, leaving 6 bases unmatched. The CDR3 reads CASSLSGSKDEQFF. The CDR3 DNA is TGTGCCAGCAGCTTAAGCGGGAGTAAGGATGAGCAGTTCTTC.

This chain joins TRBV7-6 and TRBJ1-2; 7 bases are a match to TRBD1. The CDR3 length is 15 residues. The ends lost 5 bases at V and 7 bases at J; junction bases unmatched: 13. From germline, CDR1 is SGHVS and CDR2 FNYEAQ. This CDR3 reads CASSPEETGSRGYTF. The DNA of the CDR3 is TGTGCCAGCAGCCCAGAGGAGACAGGGTCTCGTGGCTACACCTTC.

V is TRBV7-2 and J is TRBJ1-1; D remains ambiguous. The V gene lost 1 base and the J gene lost 6 bases, with 9 bases spanning the gap. The length of the CDR3 is 13 residues. CDR1 is SGHTA and CDR2 is FQGNSA in the germline V gene. The CDR3 loop is CASSLGTSSEAFF. The CDR3 DNA reads TGTGCCAGCAGCTTAGGAACCTCCTCTGAAGCTTTCTTT.

J is TRBJ1-1 and V is TRBV10-3; no definite D call. Trimming took off 0 bases at V and 0 bases at J, with 8 bases between the two ends. CDR1 ENHRY and CDR2 SYGVKD come from the germline V gene. This CDR3 contains 15 residues. CDR3 nucleotide sequence: TGTGCCATCAGTGAGTCGCTGAGCATGAACACTGAAGCTTTCTTT. Translation: CAISESLSMNTEAFF.

This sequence joins TRBV19 and TRBJ2-5; 10 bases line up with TRBD2. V shed 0 bases and J 4 bases; nucleotides not matched to a gene: 5. Per germline, CDR1 LNHDA and CDR2 SQIVND (reference sequence). This CDR3 is built from 16 residues. Here the CDR3 DNA reads TGTGCCAGTAGTATAGATTTAGCGGGAGGACCAGAGACCCAGTACTTC. Protein product: CASSIDLAGGPETQYF.

The chain's CDR3 is CASRPPGYYGYTF. The DNA for the CDR3 is TGTGCCAGCAGACCACCAGGCTACTATGGCTACACCTTC. The chain carries TRBV5-6 and TRBJ1-2; D gene uncertain. The CDR3 runs 13 residues. From germline, CDR1 is SGHDT and CDR2 YYEEEE. With 5 bases removed from V and 3 bases from J, the gap between germline ends came to 11 bases.

The chain has TRBV2 and TRBJ1-1, with D uncertain. Trimming took 5 bases from V and 5 from J, leaving 9 bases between them. The length of the CDR3 is 12 residues. Germline values: CDR1 SNHLY, CDR2 FYNNEI. The CDR3: CASSWSGTEAFF. DNA for the CDR3: TGTGCCAGCAGTTGGAGTGGAACTGAAGCTTTCTTT.

V usage is TRBV6-5 and J usage is TRBJ1-2; perhaps TRBD1 as D (6 bases). Germline values: CDR1 MNHEY, CDR2 SVGAGI. Trimming removed 2 bases at V and 2 bases at J, with 12 bases between. The CDR3 loop spans 15 amino acids. As DNA, the CDR3 is TGTGCCAGCAGTTACGTCCCGGGGGCGAACTATGGCTACACCTTC. It yields the protein CASSYVPGANYGYTF.

The gene calls are TRBV7-2 and TRBJ2-1; D unresolved. V was cut by 2 bases and J by 5 bases, with 10 bases left in between. CDR3 size: 14 residues. The V gene's germline CDR1 is SGHTA and CDR2 FQGNSA. The DNA of the CDR3 is TGTGCCAGCAGCTTATCCAAGGACCACAATGAGCAGTTCTTC. This translates into CASSLSKDHNEQFF.

V usage is TRBV6-5 and J usage is TRBJ2-2; possible D gene TRBD2, 5 bases. CDR1 is MNHEY, CDR2 SVGAGI, per germline. The ends were cut back, 7 bases at V and 2 bases at J, with 8 bases in the middle. This CDR3 contains 13 residues. CDR3 bases: TGTGCCAGCACACTAGACAACACCGGGGAGCTGTTTTTT. Translation gives CASTLDNTGELFF.

The chain recombines TRBV24-1 with TRBJ1-1; 8 positions agree with TRBD1. With 8 bases clipped from V and 5 bases from J, the junction kept 6 bases outside the gene matches. The CDR3 runs to 13 residues. Germline V CDR1 and CDR2: KGHDR, SFDVKD. The CDR3 sequence: CATKDRGQTEAFF. The CDR3 DNA sequence: TGTGCCACCAAAGACAGGGGACAAACTGAAGCTTTCTTT.

The V gene is TRBV10-3, the J gene TRBJ2-3, with D unresolved. Germline V gives CDR1 ENHRY, CDR2 SYGVKD. CDR3 length: 12 amino acids. V lost 8 bases and J lost 2, with 8 bases in between. The CDR3 region has the DNA TGTGCCATCCAAGGAAACACAGATACGCAGTATTTT. It translates to CAIQGNTDTQYF.

The V call is TRBV14, the J call TRBJ1-6, with D uncertain. The germline V and J ends were trimmed by 2 bases and 14 bases, with 16 bases remaining between them. The CDR3 totals 14 residues. In germline, CDR1 is SGHDN, CDR2 FVKESK. CDR3 sequence: CASSQFHGLSTLHF. CDR3 in DNA: TGTGCCAGCAGCCAATTCCATGGGCTAAGTACCCTCCACTTT.

This chain links TRBV7-2 with TRBJ2-3, with 8 bases matching TRBD2. J lost 6 bases, V lost 4 bases, and 9 bases had no gene match. Per germline, CDR1 SGHTA and CDR2 FQGNSA. The CDR3 contains 15 residues. CDR3: CASSSMGLESDTQYF. CDR3 coding DNA: TGTGCCAGCAGCTCTATGGGACTAGAGAGTGATACGCAGTATTTT.

The chain has TRBV6-5 and TRBJ2-1, with a tentative D call TRBD2 (6 bases). V lost 4 bases and J lost 5, with 15 bases in between. Germline V gene data show CDR1 as MNHEY and CDR2 as SVGAGI. The CDR3 spans 15 residues. The CDR3 region is CASSSRIAVDNEQFF. CDR3 DNA: TGTGCCAGCAGTTCCCGCATAGCGGTAGACAATGAGCAGTTCTTC.

The chain recombines TRBV6-1 with TRBJ1-5, with D unresolved. Trimming took 1 base from V and 0 from J, leaving 4 bases between them. Germline CDR1 MNHNS, CDR2 SASEGT. There are 14 residues in the CDR3. The CDR3 DNA reads TGTGCCAGCAGTGAAGTGTATAGCAATCAGCCCCAGCATTTT. Amino acid sequence: CASSEVYSNQPQHF.

The chain employs TRBV18 and TRBJ1-1; 8 nucleotides match TRBD1. Germline values: CDR1 KGHSH, CDR2 LQKENI. J was trimmed by 10 bases and V by 2 bases; bases with no gene match: 9. CDR3 length: 14 residues. CDR3 bases: TGTGCCAGCTCACCAAAGACAGGGGTTTTTGGAGCTTTCTTT. Protein sequence: CASSPKTGVFGAFF.

The chain combines TRBV2 with TRBJ1-1, with a tentative D call TRBD1 (5 bases). This CDR3 has 13 amino acids. V lost 1 base and J lost 6, with 9 bases in between. Germline CDR1 and CDR2: SNHLY and FYNNEI. DNA of the CDR3: TGTGCCAGCAGTGAAGGGTGGGGGGCTGAAGCTTTCTTT. Translating it yields CASSEGWGAEAFF.

DNA for the CDR3: TGTGCCAGCAGTTACGGGCCTGAATACGAGCAGTACTTC. Translation gives CASSYGPEYEQYF. V is TRBV12-3 or TRBV12-4 and J is TRBJ2-7, with D uncertain. V was shortened by 4 bases and J by 4 bases, with 11 bases between the two germline ends. CDR3 length: 13 amino acids.

V and J are TRBV5-1 and TRBJ2-1; D unresolved. Looked up from germline, CDR1 is SGHRS and CDR2 is YFSETQ. V was shortened by 4 bases and J by 0 bases, with 11 bases between the two germline ends. CDR3 length: 15 amino acids. The CDR3 coding sequence is TGCGCCAGCAGCCCCCGCCCCATCTCCTACAATGAGCAGTTCTTC. Amino acids: CASSPRPISYNEQFF.

This CDR3 is CAISETGGRVPRTDTQYF. The CDR3 nucleotides read TGTGCCATCAGTGAGACGGGTGGGAGGGTTCCCCGCACAGATACGCAGTATTTT. J is TRBJ2-3 and V is TRBV10-3, with 7 nucleotides matching TRBD2. J gave up 1 base and V 2 bases, and 12 bases lay outside the gene matches. This CDR3 is 18 amino acids long. Per germline, CDR1 ENHRY and CDR2 SYGVKD.

The chain joins TRBV7-8 to TRBJ1-1; D possibly corresponds to TRBD1 (6 bases). Germline lookup yields CDR1 SGHVS and CDR2 FQNEAQ. V was shortened by 5 bases and J by 5 bases, with 9 bases between the two germline ends. The CDR3 loop spans 12 amino acids. The CDR3 DNA reads TGTGCCAGCAGCACCCAGGGGACTGAAGCTTTCTTT. This encodes CASSTQGTEAFF.

This clone appeared once. A junction end diverges from the germline sequence, so it may reflect a read error. This chain links TRBV5-4 with TRBJ2-1, with 9 positions matching TRBD2. This CDR3 has 15 amino acids. CDR1 SGHNT and CDR2 YYREEE come from the germline V gene (reference sequence). CDR3 sequence reads: CASSPEWGTSNKQFF. CDR3 DNA sequence: TGTGCCAGCAGCCCCGAGTGGGGGACTAGCAATAAGCAGTTCTTC. The variable domain in full, completed from reference TRBV5-4 and TRBJ2-1, reads ETGVTQSPTHLIKTRGQQVTLRCSSQSGHNTVSWYQQALGQGPQFIFQYYREEENGRGNFPPRFSGLQFPNYSSELNVNALELDDSALYLCASSPEWGTSNKQFFGPGTRLTVL.

The rearrangement joins TRBV24-1 to TRBJ2-7; D not certain. The V gene lost 4 bases and the J gene lost 4 bases, with 4 bases spanning the gap. CDR1 and CDR2 from the germline V gene are KGHDR and SFDVKD. The CDR3 is 11 residues long. DNA of the CDR3: TGTGCCACCAGTGAGGGGTACGAGCAGTACTTC. Translation: CATSEGYEQYF.

The chain joins TRBV19 to TRBJ2-2; no reliable D call. CDR1 LNHDA and CDR2 SQIVND come from the germline V gene (reference sequence). Deletions cut 3 bases from V and 4 bases from J, with 12 bases between. The CDR3 totals 15 residues. The CDR3 nucleotides read TGTGCCAGTAGTATCCGGACCGATATCACCGGGGAGCTGTTTTTT. Translation gives CASSIRTDITGELFF. Variable domain in full (rest from reference TRBV19 and TRBJ2-2): DGGITQSPKYLFRKEGQNVTLSCEQNLNHDAMYWYRQDPGQGLRLIYYSQIVNDFQKGDIAEGYSVSREKKESFPLTVTSAQKNPTAFYLCASSIRTDITGELFFGEGSRLTVL.

The gene calls are TRBV27 and TRBJ1-2, with no clear D. This CDR3 has 15 amino acids. The germline V and J ends were trimmed by 3 bases and 4 bases, with 15 bases remaining between them. Germline CDR1 is MNHEY and CDR2 is SMNVEV (reference sequence). CDR3 amino acids: CASSFLGVVSYGYTF. In nucleotides, the CDR3 is TGTGCCAGCAGTTTTCTCGGGGTGGTCTCCTATGGCTACACCTTC.

J is TRBJ1-1 and V is TRBV7-9, with a weak D call TRBD1 (6 bases). The CDR3 is 12 residues long. Per germline, CDR1 SEHNR and CDR2 FQNEAQ (reference sequence). V lost 7 bases and J 7 bases, leaving 13 bases between the germline ends. CDR3 DNA sequence: TGTGCCAGCACCGAGGGGGGGCGTGAAGCTTTCTTT. Translating gives CASTEGGREAFF.

V gene TRBV30 combines with J gene TRBJ1-3; 8 bases map to TRBD1. The length of the CDR3 is 11 residues. With V trimmed by 8 bases and J by 7 bases, 4 bases remained unmatched. CDR1 is GTSNPN and CDR2 is SVGIG in the germline V gene (reference sequence). This CDR3 reads CAQGASNTIYF. The CDR3, as DNA: TGTGCCCAGGGGGCGTCTAACACCATATATTTT.

The rearrangement links TRBV2 to TRBJ1-2; TRBD1 aligns across 9 bases. With V trimmed by 5 bases and J by 5 bases, 6 bases remained unmatched. The length of the CDR3 is 14 residues. Germline lookup yields CDR1 SNHLY and CDR2 FYNNEI. The CDR3 nucleotides read TGTGCCAGCAGTCCGGACAGGGGAAGTTATGGCTACACCTTC. Protein sequence: CASSPDRGSYGYTF.